These 22 T cell receptor beta chains originate from one sample sequenced in a study of T cell repertoires in cytomegalovirus infection. TCRdb fed the reads into MiXCR, producing one record per CDR3 protein. The table has 500,000 or so distinct CDR3 sequences, more than 15% seen once. Material for sequencing was CD8+ T cells from PBMCs. Receptors were obtained from a human donor in good health (CMV status not recorded). Some clones in this sample may be carry-over from other donors' samples.

This clonotype was detected only a few times. This chain uses TRBV11-2 with TRBJ2-5; D is uncertain. There are 16 residues in the CDR3. V dropped 5 bases and J dropped 2 bases, with 18 bases sitting between them. The germline CDR1 and CDR2 sequences are SGHAT and FQNNGV. The CDR3 is CASSASRADFQETQYF. In DNA, the CDR3 is TGTGCCAGCAGCGCGAGTCGGGCTGACTTTCAAGAGACCCAGTACTTC.

This clonotype was found many times. V gene TRBV4-1 combines with J gene TRBJ2-7; 11 nucleotides match TRBD2. The germline CDR1 and CDR2 sequences are MGHRA and YSYEKL. The CDR3 is 15 amino acids. V lost 0 bases, J lost 4 bases, and 2 bases stayed unmatched. The CDR3 loop is CASSQELAGGYEQYF. In DNA form, the CDR3 reads TGCGCCAGCAGCCAAGAATTAGCGGGAGGGTACGAGCAGTACTTC.

This clonotype was seen only a few times. The rearrangement uses TRBV27 and TRBJ2-7; D gene ambiguous. The CDR3 has 11 residues. The V end lost 7 bases, the J end lost 8 bases, and 12 bases lay between the germline ends. From germline, CDR1 is MNHEY and CDR2 SMNVEV (reference sequence). The CDR3 region is CASIFGRKQYF. DNA of the CDR3: TGTGCCAGCATCTTCGGAAGGAAGCAGTACTTC.

This clonotype was observed many times. V gene TRBV6-2 or TRBV6-3 combines with J gene TRBJ1-6; 8 bases match TRBD1. The ends lost 6 bases at V and 8 bases at J; junction bases unmatched: 3. Germline V lookup: CDR1 MNHEY, CDR2 SVGEGT. This CDR3 has 13 residues. CDR3 residues: CASRGQGYSPLHF. CDR3 DNA: TGTGCCAGCAGAGGACAGGGTTATTCACCCCTCCACTTT.

The CDR3 region has the DNA TGCGCCAGCAGCCAAGATGATAGCGGGAGGGTTAATGGTTATGAGCAGTTCTTC. Its translation: CASSQDDSGRVNGYEQFF. The chain has TRBV4-1 and TRBJ2-1; TRBD2 aligns across 11 bases. Per germline, CDR1 MGHRA and CDR2 YSYEKL. The V and J ends lost 0 bases and 8 bases, in that order; junction bases with no gene match: 12. The CDR3 loop spans 18 amino acids.

This clonotype was counted at least ten times. This chain connects TRBV28 to TRBJ2-2, with 7 bases that match TRBD2. CDR1 is MDHEN, CDR2 SYDVKM, per germline. V shed 6 bases and J 5 bases; nucleotides not matched to a gene: 6. The CDR3 runs to 14 residues. The CDR3 sequence: CASRGGRSTGELFF. The CDR3 DNA is TGTGCCAGCAGAGGCGGGAGAAGTACCGGGGAGCTGTTTTTT.

This clonotype was counted at least ten times. CDR3 loop: CASSGQGNPYEQYF. In nucleotides, the CDR3 is TGTGCCAGTAGTGGGCAGGGGAATCCTTACGAGCAGTACTTC. This sequence joins TRBV19 and TRBJ2-7, with D tentatively TRBD1 (6 bases). The germline CDR1 and CDR2 sequences are LNHDA and SQIVND (reference sequence). The germline V and J ends were trimmed by 5 bases and 4 bases, with 15 bases remaining between them. This CDR3 spans 14 amino acids.

The chain is built from TRBV4-1 and TRBJ2-7, with D hard to call. The germline gives CDR1 MGHRA, CDR2 YSYEKL. The CDR3 is made up of 14 amino acids. Trimming left V 1 base short and J 5 bases short, with 12 bases between. CDR3 DNA sequence: TGCGCCAGCAGCCAAGGGTCGGGTGGGAACGAGCAGTACTTC. This codes for CASSQGSGGNEQYF.

This clonotype has a handful of counts. This may arise from a read error, as a much more abundant clone is one base away. The rearrangement links TRBV10-2 to TRBJ2-4; no definite D call. The germline gives CDR1 WSHSY, CDR2 SAAADI. The CDR3 runs to 14 residues. CDR3 in amino acids: CTSSESRAKNIQYF. In DNA, the CDR3 is TGCACCAGCAGTGAGTCTCGGGCGAAAAACATTCAGTACTTC.

The genes are TRBV6-6 and TRBJ2-3; D is perhaps TRBD2 (6 bases). V gave up 5 bases and J gave up 0 bases, with 21 bases separating them. The CDR3 contains 18 residues. The germline CDR1 and CDR2 sequences are MNHNY and SVGAGI (reference sequence). CDR3 nucleotide sequence: TGTGCCAGCAGTACCACCAGGGACTCATGGACTAGCACAGATACGCAGTATTTT. Amino acid sequence: CASSTTRDSWTSTDTQYF.

The chain employs TRBV10-2 and TRBJ1-3; D gene unclear. Trimming pared 3 bases from V and 2 bases from J, leaving 8 bases between. This CDR3 region has 14 residues. The germline CDR1 and CDR2 sequences are WSHSY and SAAADI. The CDR3 sequence: CASSEKGPGNTIYF. The DNA of the CDR3 is TGCGCCAGCAGTGAAAAAGGGCCTGGAAACACCATATATTTT.

This clonotype was counted between two and nine times. V usage is TRBV6-2 or TRBV6-3 and J usage is TRBJ1-5; no reliable D call. Germline CDR1 MNHEY, CDR2 SVGEGT. The CDR3 extends over 16 amino acids. Trimming removed 5 bases from V and 0 bases from J, with 14 bases in between. Here the CDR3 DNA reads TGTGCCAGCAGTGAATCCATAGGGTATAGCAATCAGCCCCAGCATTTT. Translated, it gives CASSESIGYSNQPQHF.

This clonotype was recorded a few times. The chain employs TRBV4-1 and TRBJ1-6, with TRBD1 as a possible D gene (5 bases). Germline assignment: CDR1 MGHRA and CDR2 YSYEKL. With 1 base removed from V and 10 bases from J, the gap between germline ends came to 14 bases. The CDR3 covers 15 residues. Written as DNA, the CDR3 is TGCGCCAGCAGCCAAGGAGGCCAGGGCCCCTCACCCCTCCACTTT. Translation: CASSQGGQGPSPLHF.

The V call is TRBV28, the J call TRBJ2-7; the D gene is possibly TRBD1 (6 bases). The germline V gene encodes CDR1 MDHEN and CDR2 SYDVKM. V lost 5 bases, J lost 4 bases, and 18 bases lay in between. CDR3 size: 15 residues. CDR3 nucleotide sequence: TGTGCCAGCAGTGACTCGACAGGACCCAATTACGAGCAGTACTTC. Translated: CASSDSTGPNYEQYF.

The sample holds a few counts of this clonotype. The V gene is TRBV19, the J gene TRBJ2-1, with D possibly TRBD2 on 5 matching bases. Trimming shortened V by 5 bases and J by 4 bases, and 18 bases separated the two germline ends. Germline V lookup: CDR1 LNHDA, CDR2 SQIVND (reference sequence). CDR3 length: 16 amino acids. DNA for the CDR3: TGTGCCAGTAGTCCCCCCGGACTGGGGTTTTACAATGAGCAGTTCTTC. Translation: CASSPPGLGFYNEQFF.

J is TRBJ2-2 and V is TRBV20-1; D tentatively fits TRBD1 or TRBD2 (5 bases each). V shed 6 bases and J shed 2 bases, with 10 bases lying between them. The length of the CDR3 is 13 residues. Per germline, CDR1 DFQATT and CDR2 SNEGSKA (reference sequence). The CDR3 loop reads CSAGAPNTGELFF. CDR3 bases: TGCAGTGCCGGGGCGCCCAACACCGGGGAGCTGTTTTTT.

This clonotype showed up many times. The V call is TRBV6-1, the J call TRBJ1-5; the D gene is possibly TRBD1 (6 bases). Germline V gene lookup returns CDR1 MNHNS and CDR2 SASEGT. V lost 5 bases, J lost 1 base, and 9 bases lay in between. CDR3 length: 14 amino acids. CDR3 nucleotides: TGTGCCAGCAGTCCCGGACAGAGCAATCAGCCCCAGCATTTT. Translating gives CASSPGQSNQPQHF.

A few counts support this clonotype. The chain recombines TRBV27 with TRBJ1-6, with 7 bases lining up with TRBD1. Trimming removed 4 bases from V and 10 bases from J; junction bases left unmatched: 16. The germline gives CDR1 MNHEY, CDR2 SMNVEV (reference sequence). The CDR3 is made up of 17 amino acids. The CDR3 DNA reads TGTGCCAGCAGTTCTCGACAGGGAAGGTTAAGGAACTCACCCCTCCACTTT. It encodes CASSSRQGRLRNSPLHF.

On this clonotype itself: It is likely a read error, because the conserved phenylalanine at the end of the CDR3 is missing. It is unclear where the CDR3 begins or ends on the DNA, so no DNA is shown, and the CDR3 is as TCRdb lists it. The chain combines TRBV27 with TRBJ2-1; the table's TRBD2 call for D was not verified on the DNA. The CDR3 is 15 residues long, ends included. Germline V gene data show CDR1 as MNHEY and CDR2 as SMNVEV (reference sequence). CDR3 region: CASSFWGRAGNEQLL.

This chain uses TRBV28 with TRBJ2-7, with 13 bases aligning to TRBD2. Per the germline V gene, CDR1 is MDHEN and CDR2 is SYDVKM. V shed 5 bases, J shed 5 bases, and the junction held 15 bases outside the gene matches. CDR3 length: 18 residues. The CDR3 reads CASSGRTSGSLGGNEQYF. In nucleotides, the CDR3 is TGTGCCAGCAGTGGACGGACTAGCGGGAGTCTAGGTGGGAACGAGCAGTACTTC. Looking up the rest from reference TRBV28 and TRBJ2-7 gives the full variable domain: DVKVTQSSRYLVKRTGEKVFLECVQDMDHENMFWYRQDPGLGLRLIYFSYDVKMKEKGDIPEGYSVSREKKERFSLILESASTNQTSMYLCASSGRTSGSLGGNEQYFGPGTRLTVT.

The sample holds many counts of this clonotype. V is TRBV7-2 and J is TRBJ2-3, with 16 bases that match TRBD2. The junction had 4 bases not matched to a gene; V was cut back by 4 bases and J by 6 bases. CDR1 is SGHTA and CDR2 is FQGNSA in the germline V gene. The CDR3 is made up of 16 amino acids. The CDR3 coding sequence is TGTGCCAGCAGCTCGGGACTAGCGGGGGGGGAGGATACGCAGTATTTT. Protein product: CASSSGLAGGEDTQYF.

The chain is built from TRBV27 and TRBJ2-7; D possibly matches TRBD1 or TRBD2 (6 bases each). The CDR3 runs to 13 residues. V gave up 2 bases and J gave up 7 bases, with 12 bases separating them. CDR1 and CDR2 from the germline V gene are MNHEY and SMNVEV (reference sequence). In DNA form, the CDR3 reads TGTGCCAGCAGTTTAAACAGGGCGGGGGAGCAGTACTTC. Its protein is CASSLNRAGEQYF.